This T cell receptor beta chain was sequenced during a study of T cell responses to AZD1222 COVID-19 vaccine (dated by TCRdb to the early 2020s). Context from the whole study: TCR sequencing covered 233 trial participants: around 210 given two doses of AZD1222 and 26 given two doses of MenACWY control vaccine. Enrollment into the trials was organized by age into subgroups of 18-55, 56-69 and 70-plus years, and those subgroups contained 148, 28 and 57 TCR-sequenced participants, respectively.

The research as a whole found: No day 14 peak-response samples were available, so repertoires were characterized only after the peak T cell response. Spike-specific TCR breadth and depth rose significantly after two AZD1222 doses compared with day 0 and with MenACWY recipients. Vaccine-associated CD4 TCRs spanned the whole spike protein, with dominant responses in regions 160-218 and 743-854. The 56-69-year group was small, and its depth increase did not reach significance, likely because of low power. Most participants were white British and females outnumbered males, and the authors suggested that clonal diversity may have been underestimated. Epitopes outside the regions mutated in the B.1.351 and B.1.1.7 variants were reportedly recognized by nearly half of the unique spike-specific TCRs. Only a handful of AZD1222 recipients were SARS-CoV-2 seropositive at baseline, limiting conclusions about previously exposed vaccinees.

The CDR3 regions of human TCRbeta chains were analyzed by immunosequencing. The original methods were these. Repertoire TCRs were matched against a reference library of SARS-CoV-2-specific TCRs generated with the MIRA antigen-specificity platform. Breadth was defined as the fraction of unique TCRs that were SARS-CoV-2-associated, and depth was defined as the fraction of total T cells that were SARS-CoV-2-associated. Using the MIRA data, each spike-specific TCR was assigned both to the spike region to which the TCR was reactive and to a CD4 or CD8 class. Log10-transformed breadth and depth values were compared by one-way ANOVA with Sidak's multiple comparisons tests. What TCRdb holds here is the immuneACCESS table cut down to in-frame rearrangements. Part of the clones is not present; checked against another copy, under half of the missing clones reflect an unresolved V gene, and the others are unexplained. The DNA gave D and trimming, while V, J and clone size come from that table. The sample table records around 150,000 clones; roughly nine tenths of these occur just once. The leading ten clones occupy 1.3% of the sample.

The CDR3 numbers 16 residues from cysteine through phenylalanine. Of the read, only the CDR3 DNA is kept; its 48 bases are in frame from base 1. Via the germline V gene, CDR1 is MDHEN and CDR2 SYDVKM. V drops 5 bases and J drops 4 bases, leaving 21 bases in between. The sample's time point label is to be understood as: about 28 days (+/-7) after the second vaccine dose. AZD1222 recipients whose second dose came at about 4 weeks and those whose second dose came at about 12 weeks were combined into one group, since spike-specific TCR depth and breadth did not differ between the two schedules. Samples from vaccinated people were obtained from the UK trials COV001 and COV002, which included a single-blind randomized controlled phase 2/3 trial of AZD1222 (ChAdOx1 nCoV-19) in healthy adults. For TCRbeta chain sequencing, PBMC samples from trial participants were taken at day 0 and at day 28 after the second dose.

On this clone itself: Which antigen it targets is not known. No base quality information exists; no much larger clone differs at one position.

The sample here was peripheral blood, taken 28 days after the second AZD1222 dose. The sequence links TRBV28 to TRBJ2-7; the D gene could be TRBD1 or TRBD2, each one agreeing over 5 bases. This TCR came from an adult who received the AZD1222 COVID-19 vaccine. Here is the DNA: TGTGCCAGCAGTCTCAAACCCGGGACCGATGATTACGAGCAGTACTTC. Its protein reads: CASSLKPGTDDYEQYF.